Presented here are 26 T cell receptor beta chains from one specimen sequenced in a study of shared clonotypes between healthy human individuals. The naive CD8 population came from CD45RO-negative cells selected for CCR7, without terminally differentiated effector memory CD45RA+ cells. Profiled with immunoSEQ multiplex PCR; TCRdb holds only in-frame clones, not every one. The data contain hundreds of thousands of clones, about 95% of them singletons. The material sequenced was naive CD8+ T cells sorted from blood. The origin of the receptors is a woman aged 25 to 39 in good health.

This clone was observed once. V gene TRBV11-1 combines with J gene TRBJ1-1; D is undetermined. Germline values: CDR1 SGHAT, CDR2 FQDESV (reference sequence). The CDR3 extends over 13 amino acids. Trimming took 3 bases from V and 2 from J, leaving 7 bases between them. The CDR3 is CASSLTINTEAFF. In DNA form, the CDR3 reads TGTGCCAGCAGCTTGACAATTAACACTGAAGCTTTCTTT.

The chain is built from TRBV6-1 and TRBJ2-7, with D maybe TRBD2 (5 bases). Germline V gene data show CDR1 as MNHNS and CDR2 as SASEGT. Trimming left V 3 bases short and J 1 base short, with 10 bases between. The CDR3 consists of 14 residues. The CDR3 DNA is TGTGCCAGCAGTGACCGGGAAAGATCCTACGAGCAGTACTTC. It encodes CASSDRERSYEQYF.

The rearrangement joins TRBV18 to TRBJ1-1, with D tentatively TRBD1 (6 bases). The V and J ends lost 2 bases and 7 bases respectively, with 11 bases between them. The CDR3 runs to 13 residues. Germline V gene lookup returns CDR1 KGHSH and CDR2 LQKENI. CDR3 sequence reads: CASSPAHRVEAFF. The CDR3, as DNA: TGTGCCAGCTCACCAGCCCACAGGGTTGAAGCTTTCTTT. The whole variable domain, filled in from reference TRBV18 and TRBJ1-1, reads NAGVMQNPRHLVRRRGQEARLRCSPMKGHSHVYWYRQLPEEGLKFMVYLQKENIIDESGMPKERFSAEFPKEGPSILRIQQVVRGDSAAYFCASSPAHRVEAFFGQGTRLTVV.

V and J are TRBV28 and TRBJ2-3; TRBD2 matches at 7 bases. Trimming took 5 bases from V and 1 from J; bases not matched to a gene: 9. The CDR3 spans 16 residues. Germline V gene data show CDR1 as MDHEN and CDR2 as SYDVKM. The CDR3 DNA reads as TGTGCCAGCAGTAGCGGGATTAGTTTCGGCACAGATACGCAGTATTTT. Its protein is CASSSGISFGTDTQYF.

V gene TRBV9 combines with J gene TRBJ2-7, with 8 nucleotides matching TRBD2. J gave up 5 bases and V 4 bases, and 11 bases lay outside the gene matches. This CDR3 has 15 residues. Germline-derived CDR1 and CDR2 are SGDLS and YYNGEE. CDR3 in amino acids: CASSLGLATYDEQYF. The CDR3 DNA reads TGTGCCAGCAGCCTCGGACTAGCTACCTACGACGAGCAGTACTTC.

V usage is TRBV28 and J usage is TRBJ1-1, with TRBD1 matching 8 bases. V lost 2 bases to trimming and J lost 0 bases; unmatched junction nucleotides: 11. Per the germline V gene, CDR1 is MDHEN and CDR2 is SYDVKM. The CDR3 has 18 amino acids. This chain's CDR3 is CASSLPRINRGLNTEAFF. CDR3 nucleotides: TGTGCCAGCAGTTTACCTAGGATCAACAGGGGGTTGAACACTGAAGCTTTCTTT.

The V call is TRBV4-1, the J call TRBJ2-1, with 11 bases aligning to TRBD2. The CDR3 runs 14 residues. The germline CDR1 and CDR2 sequences are MGHRA and YSYEKL. V trimming: 2 bases; J trimming: 6 bases; junction bases outside the gene matches: 0. The CDR3 region is CASSQLAGGNEQFF. CDR3 DNA sequence: TGCGCCAGCAGCCAACTAGCGGGAGGCAATGAGCAGTTCTTC.

The chain links TRBV4-1 to TRBJ2-5; TRBD1 agrees at 8 bases. The DNA end is more similar to TRBJ2-7, so the J call may be wrong. The CDR3 consists of 15 residues. Germline V gives CDR1 MGHRA, CDR2 YSYEKL. The CDR3: CASSQGTGQTYEQYF. DNA for the CDR3: TGCGCCAGCAGCCAAGGGACAGGGCAAACCTACGAGCAGTACTTC.

This chain links TRBV5-4 with TRBJ2-1; D gene uncertain. V lost 3 bases and J lost 9, with 10 bases in between. The CDR3 is 12 amino acids. Germline V gene data show CDR1 as SGHNT and CDR2 as YYREEE (reference sequence). Here the CDR3 reads CASSSDPGEQFF. CDR3 sequence (DNA): TGTGCCAGCAGCTCAGACCCGGGTGAGCAGTTCTTC.

J is TRBJ2-7 and V is TRBV5-6, with D uncertain. V dropped 4 bases and J dropped 3 bases, with 14 bases sitting between them. The CDR3 spans 14 residues. Germline CDR1 reads SGHDT; CDR2 reads YYEEEE. CDR3 residues: CASSPTRFFYEQYF. The CDR3 region has the DNA TGTGCCAGCAGCCCGACAAGGTTCTTCTACGAGCAGTACTTC. Looking up the rest from reference TRBV5-6 and TRBJ2-7 gives the full variable domain: DAGVTQSPTHLIKTRGQQVTLRCSPKSGHDTVSWYQQALGQGPQFIFQYYEEEERQRGNFPDRFSGHQFPNYSSELNVNALLLGDSALYLCASSPTRFFYEQYFGPGTRLTVT.

This rearrangement joins TRBV9 to TRBJ2-2; 7 bases line up with TRBD1. Trimming removed 6 bases from V and 7 bases from J; junction bases left unmatched: 6. Germline V lookup: CDR1 SGDLS, CDR2 YYNGEE. The CDR3 contains 13 residues. The CDR3 sequence is CASKDRAGGELFF. In nucleotides, the CDR3 is TGTGCCAGCAAAGACAGGGCAGGCGGGGAGCTGTTTTTT.

The V gene is TRBV27, the J gene TRBJ2-7; tentatively, D is TRBD2 (6 bases). The length of the CDR3 is 14 residues. Germline CDR1 is MNHEY and CDR2 is SMNVEV (reference sequence). Trimming took off 3 bases at V and 6 bases at J, with 15 bases between the two ends. This CDR3 is CASSLGGDAAEQYF. The CDR3 DNA reads TGTGCCAGCAGTTTGGGCGGGGACGCTGCCGAGCAGTACTTC.

This chain uses TRBV7-6 with TRBJ2-3, with D uncertain. From germline, CDR1 is SGHVS and CDR2 FNYEAQ. The CDR3 is 15 amino acids. Trimming shortened V by 5 bases and J by 0 bases, and 12 bases separated the two germline ends. The chain's CDR3 is CASSITAKSTDTQYF. CDR3 nucleotide sequence: TGTGCCAGCAGCATAACAGCGAAAAGCACAGATACGCAGTATTTT. Looking up the rest from reference TRBV7-6 and TRBJ2-3 gives the full variable domain: GAGVSQSPRYKVTKRGQDVALRCDPISGHVSLYWYRQALGQGPEFLTYFNYEAQQDKSGLPNDRFSAERPEGSISTLTIQRTEQRDSAMYRCASSITAKSTDTQYFGPGTRLTVL.

The chain combines TRBV11-3 with TRBJ2-7; 12 bases are a match to TRBD2. This CDR3 is built from 18 residues. Germline values: CDR1 SGHNT, CDR2 YENEEA. Trimming took 4 bases from V and 0 from J; bases not matched to a gene: 10. In DNA form, the CDR3 reads TGTGCCAGCAGCTCCTCCCCGGGACTAGCGGGTTGCTCCTACGAGCAGTACTTC. It encodes CASSSSPGLAGCSYEQYF. Combining the CDR3 with reference TRBV11-3 and TRBJ2-7 gives the whole variable domain EAGVVQSPRYKIIEKKQPVAFWCNPISGHNTLYWYLQNLGQGPELLIRYENEEAVDDSQLPKDRFSAERLKGVDSTLKIQPAELGDSAVYLCASSSSPGLAGCSYEQYFGPGTRLTVT.

This chain connects TRBV4-1 to TRBJ2-3; 8 bases match TRBD2. Germline V lookup: CDR1 MGHRA, CDR2 YSYEKL. Trimming took 0 bases from V and 4 from J; bases not matched to a gene: 9. The length of the CDR3 is 17 residues. This CDR3 is CASSQEENSGIADTQYF. DNA for the CDR3: TGCGCCAGCAGCCAAGAGGAGAATAGCGGGATTGCAGATACGCAGTATTTT.

This chain uses TRBV10-3 with TRBJ2-7; 10 bases are a match to TRBD2. Trimming removed 10 bases from V and 2 bases from J; junction bases left unmatched: 8. Germline V CDR1 and CDR2: ENHRY, SYGVKD. The CDR3 is 14 amino acids. CDR3 in DNA: TGTGCCACTGGAGCGGGAGGGAGCGCCTACGAGCAGTACTTC. Translated: CATGAGGSAYEQYF.

The genes are TRBV5-6 and TRBJ1-2, with unresolved D. The V gene's germline CDR1 is SGHDT and CDR2 YYEEEE. The CDR3 has 14 residues. Between the trimmed V and J ends, which lost 2 bases and 8 bases, there was a span of 16 bases. In DNA, the CDR3 is TGTGCCAGCAGCTTCGGAGCGGGGTATTACGGCTACACCTTC. Its translation: CASSFGAGYYGYTF.

This chain links TRBV9 with TRBJ2-3; 8 bases agree with TRBD2. The germline V gene has CDR1 SGDLS and CDR2 YYNGEE. The CDR3 is 17 amino acids. With 3 bases clipped from V and 4 bases from J, the junction kept 13 bases outside the gene matches. The DNA for the CDR3 is TGTGCCAGCAGCGCCCGGGGGGGTAGCGATAGGGCAGATACGCAGTATTTT. The encoded protein is CASSARGGSDRADTQYF.

V is TRBV6-5 and J is TRBJ2-5; unclear D gene. Trimming removed 6 bases at V and 6 bases at J, with 14 bases between. Germline values: CDR1 MNHEY, CDR2 SVGAGI. The length of the CDR3 is 13 residues. CDR3 protein: CASRLDTEKTQYF. The CDR3 DNA reads as TGTGCCAGCAGATTAGACACGGAAAAGACCCAGTACTTC.

This rearrangement joins TRBV2 to TRBJ2-7; D is perhaps TRBD1 or TRBD2 (5 bases each). CDR1 and CDR2 from the germline V gene are SNHLY and FYNNEI. The CDR3 loop spans 13 amino acids. The V and J ends lost 10 bases and 2 bases respectively, with 15 bases between them. CDR3 sequence reads: CATRREGAYEQYF. The CDR3 nucleotides are TGTGCCACCCGTCGGGAAGGGGCCTACGAGCAGTACTTC.

With respect to this clone: The sample holds other DNA sequences that translate to the same CDR3. DNA for the CDR3: TGTGCCAGCAGCTTGGGCACTTACTACGAGCAGTACTTC. This translates into CASSLGTYYEQYF. The chain joins TRBV5-6 to TRBJ2-7; D unclear. The CDR3 consists of 13 residues. The germline V gene encodes CDR1 SGHDT and CDR2 YYEEEE. V was trimmed by 0 bases and J by 3 bases, leaving 7 bases between them. Using reference TRBV5-6 and TRBJ2-7 for the parts outside the CDR3, the full variable domain is DAGVTQSPTHLIKTRGQQVTLRCSPKSGHDTVSWYQQALGQGPQFIFQYYEEEERQRGNFPDRFSGHQFPNYSSELNVNALLLGDSALYLCASSLGTYYEQYFGPGTRLTVT.

V gene TRBV5-1 combines with J gene TRBJ2-7, with 10 bases identical to TRBD2. The CDR3 extends over 16 amino acids. V lost 4 bases, J lost 3 bases, and 10 bases stayed unmatched. Germline V lookup: CDR1 SGHRS, CDR2 YFSETQ. Here the CDR3 reads CASSLGASGRVYEQYF. The CDR3 nucleotides are TGCGCCAGCAGCCTCGGTGCTAGCGGGAGAGTCTACGAGCAGTACTTC.

The CDR3 protein is CAWSEGQGLAEAFF. In DNA, the CDR3 is TGTGCCTGGAGTGAAGGACAGGGTTTGGCTGAAGCTTTCTTT. The chain combines TRBV30 with TRBJ1-1, with 8 nucleotides matching TRBD1. V dropped 1 base and J dropped 6; count of bases not matched to a gene: 7. The CDR3 runs 14 residues. Germline CDR1 is GTSNPN and CDR2 is SVGIG (reference sequence).

This chain joins TRBV5-5 and TRBJ2-2, with no clear D. V shed 1 base and J shed 1 base, with 5 bases lying between them. The CDR3 is 14 amino acids. Germline loops: CDR1 SGHKS, CDR2 YYEKEE (reference sequence). The CDR3 protein is CASSLTQNTGELFF. The CDR3 nucleotides read TGTGCCAGCAGCTTGACACAGAACACCGGGGAGCTGTTTTTT.

This clone was picked up one time. The V gene is TRBV5-4, the J gene TRBJ1-4; 9 bases agree with TRBD1. The CDR3 runs 18 residues. The V segment lost 0 bases and the J segment 3 bases; nucleotides outside the gene matches: 9. CDR1 and CDR2 from the germline V gene are SGHNT and YYREEE (reference sequence). Here the CDR3 reads CASSLESGQGGANEKLFF. CDR3 coding DNA: TGTGCCAGCAGCTTGGAATCGGGACAGGGTGGCGCTAATGAAAAACTGTTTTTT.

Turning to this clone: The same CDR3 is also encoded by other DNA sequences in this sample. The J gene is TRBJ2-7, the V gene TRBV10-1; weak D call: TRBD2 (6 bases). Per germline, CDR1 WNHNN and CDR2 SYGVQD (reference sequence). The V gene lost 0 bases and the J gene lost 1 base, with 7 bases spanning the gap. The CDR3 extends over 14 amino acids. CDR3 protein: CASSESRGSYEQYF. DNA for the CDR3: TGCGCCAGCAGTGAGTCGCGGGGTTCCTACGAGCAGTACTTC.